These T cell receptor beta chains were read from a single sample in a study of identical twins. A single record per CDR3 protein comes from TCRdb applying MiXCR to the 5' RACE reads. The data contain around 470,000 distinct CDR3 sequences, 12% to 15% of them singletons. The same specimen was also included in a second study, on yellow fever vaccine responses in identical twins.

The sequenced material came from CD4+ T cells sorted from blood. The receptors come from a woman younger than 35 in good health. CDR3s include the opening cysteine and the closing phenylalanine or tryptophan. A D gene is named only where the DNA matches it firmly. Some rows mark clone size as missing; the rest say once, few, many or name a class of expanded clone.

clone_size	j_call	v_call	d_call	cdr3_length	cdr3_aa	cdr3_nt
-	TRBJ1-6	TRBV4-1	-	17	CASSHRGSGSYNSPLHF	TGCGCCAGCAGCCATCGAGGGTCGGGGTCTTATAATTCACCCCTCCACTTT
few	TRBJ2-7	TRBV20-1	-	12	CSAGALTREQYF	TGCAGTGCTGGGGCCCTTACTCGCGAGCAGTACTTC
few	TRBJ2-7	TRBV5-1	TRBD2	18	CASSLEASGGAVLYEQYF	TGCGCCAGCAGCTTGGAGGCTAGCGGGGGGGCGGTACTCTACGAGCAGTACTTC
-	TRBJ2-6	TRBV4-3	-	19	CASSYRLSGLSSGANVLTF	TGCGCCAGCAGCTACCGCTTATCGGGACTGAGCTCTGGGGCCAACGTCCTGACTTTC
-	TRBJ2-2	TRBV12-3/TRBV12-4	TRBD2	15	CASKVAAGGTGELFF	TGTGCCAGCAAAGTCGCAGCGGGGGGAACCGGGGAGCTGTTTTTT
few	TRBJ2-3	TRBV9	TRBD2	17	CASSVVGDRGGTDTQYF	TGTGCCAGCAGCGTAGTAGGGGACCGGGGGGGCACAGATACGCAGTATTTT
-	TRBJ2-1	TRBV4-2	-	17	CASSRETSGRHLGEQFF	TGTGCCAGCAGCCGAGAGACTTCAGGGAGGCACCTAGGGGAGCAGTTCTTC
few	TRBJ2-7	TRBV10-1	TRBD1	15	CASSEPGTGGYEQYF	TGCGCCAGCAGTGAGCCCGGGACAGGCGGCTACGAGCAGTACTTC
few	TRBJ2-1	TRBV7-2	TRBD1	14	CASSRWTGNNEQFF	TGTGCCAGCAGCCGTTGGACAGGGAACAATGAGCAGTTCTTC
-	TRBJ1-5	TRBV10-1	-	14	CASSEGGSRQPQHF	TGCGCCAGCAGTGAGGGGGGCTCCCGACAGCCCCAGCATTTT
-	TRBJ1-6	TRBV28	-	15	CASSPSTGGHSPLHF	TGTGCCAGCAGTCCCTCGACAGGCGGTCATTCACCCCTCCACTTT